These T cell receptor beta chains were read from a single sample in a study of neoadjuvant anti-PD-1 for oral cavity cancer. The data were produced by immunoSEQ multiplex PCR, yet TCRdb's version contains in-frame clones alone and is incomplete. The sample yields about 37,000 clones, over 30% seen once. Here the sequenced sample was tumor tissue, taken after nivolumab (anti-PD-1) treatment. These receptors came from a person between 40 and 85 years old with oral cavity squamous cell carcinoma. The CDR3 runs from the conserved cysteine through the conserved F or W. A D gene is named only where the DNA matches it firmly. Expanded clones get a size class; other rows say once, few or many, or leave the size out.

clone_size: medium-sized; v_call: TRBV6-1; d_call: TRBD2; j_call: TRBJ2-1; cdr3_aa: CASSEWVAGVKYEQFF; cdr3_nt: TGTGCCAGCAGTGAATGGGTAGCGGGAGTAAAGTATGAGCAGTTCTTC
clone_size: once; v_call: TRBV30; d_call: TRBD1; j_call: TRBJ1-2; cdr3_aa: CAWSVDRAYGYTF; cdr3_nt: TGTGCCTGGAGTGTGGACAGGGCGTATGGCTACACCTTC
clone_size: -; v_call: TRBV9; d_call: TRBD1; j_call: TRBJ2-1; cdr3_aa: CASSSTGGVGEQFF; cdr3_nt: TGTGCCAGCAGCTCGACAGGGGGAGTGGGGGAGCAGTTCTTC
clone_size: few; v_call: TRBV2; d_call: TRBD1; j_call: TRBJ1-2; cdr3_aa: CASSEGTGGRYGYTF; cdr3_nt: TGTGCCAGCAGTGAAGGGACAGGGGGCCGCTATGGCTACACCTTC
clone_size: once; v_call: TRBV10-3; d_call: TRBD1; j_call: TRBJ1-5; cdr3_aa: CAIQPGQGPGQPQHF; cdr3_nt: TGTGCCATCCAGCCGGGACAGGGTCCGGGTCAGCCCCAGCATTTT
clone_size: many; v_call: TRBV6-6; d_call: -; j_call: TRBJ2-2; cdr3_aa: CASGEPGTFTGELFF; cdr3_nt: TGTGCCAGCGGAGAGCCGGGTACTTTCACCGGGGAGCTGTTTTTT
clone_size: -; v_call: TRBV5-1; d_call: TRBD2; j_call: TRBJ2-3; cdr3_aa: CATKRGPSGDTQYF; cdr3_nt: TGCGCCACTAAGCGGGGACCCTCTGGAGATACGCAGTATTTT
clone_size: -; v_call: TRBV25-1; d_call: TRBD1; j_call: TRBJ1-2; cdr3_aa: CASSGQGVYGYTF; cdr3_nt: TGTGCCAGCAGTGGCCAGGGGGTCTATGGCTACACCTTC
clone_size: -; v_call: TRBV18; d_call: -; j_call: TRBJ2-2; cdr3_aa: CASSPGGGTGELFF; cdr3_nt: TGTGCCAGCTCACCCGGGGGAGGCACCGGGGAGCTGTTTTTT
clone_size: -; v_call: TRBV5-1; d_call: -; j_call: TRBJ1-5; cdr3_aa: CASSPGANSNQPQHF; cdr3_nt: TGCGCCAGCAGCCCCGGGGCGAATAGCAATCAGCCCCAGCATTTT
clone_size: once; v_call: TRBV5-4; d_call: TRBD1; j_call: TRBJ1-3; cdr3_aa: CASSYDRGTGNTIYF; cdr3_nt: TGTGCCAGCAGCTACGACAGGGGGACTGGAAACACCATATATTTT
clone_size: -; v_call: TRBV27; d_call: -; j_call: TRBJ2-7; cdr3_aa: CASRQEGSYEQYF; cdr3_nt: TGTGCCAGCAGGCAGGAGGGCTCCTACGAGCAGTACTTC
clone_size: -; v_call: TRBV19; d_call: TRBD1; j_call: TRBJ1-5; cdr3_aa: CASSIMTGGYQPQHF; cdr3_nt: TGTGCCAGTAGTATCATGACAGGGGGTTATCAGCCCCAGCATTTT
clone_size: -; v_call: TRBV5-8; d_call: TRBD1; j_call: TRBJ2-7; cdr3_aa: CASSTWMWTGLGYEQYF; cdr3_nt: TGTGCCAGCAGCACCTGGATGTGGACAGGGCTAGGCTACGAGCAGTACTTC
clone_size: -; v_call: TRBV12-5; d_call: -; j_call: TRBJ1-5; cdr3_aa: CASGSHQPQHF; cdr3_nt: TGTGCTAGTGGTTCCCATCAGCCCCAGCATTTT
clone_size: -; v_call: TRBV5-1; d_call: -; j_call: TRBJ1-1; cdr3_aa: CASSQNRDGYTHTEAFF; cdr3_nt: TGCGCCAGCAGCCAAAACCGGGACGGATACACCCACACTGAAGCTTTCTTT
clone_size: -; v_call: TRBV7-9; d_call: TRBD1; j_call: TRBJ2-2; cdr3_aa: CASSSRQGTGELFF; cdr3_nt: TGTGCCAGCAGCTCCCGACAGGGAACCGGGGAGCTGTTTTTT
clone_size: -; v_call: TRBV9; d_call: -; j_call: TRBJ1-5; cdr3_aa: CASSVGRANQPQHF; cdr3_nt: TGTGCCAGCAGCGTCGGCAGGGCGAATCAGCCCCAGCATTTT
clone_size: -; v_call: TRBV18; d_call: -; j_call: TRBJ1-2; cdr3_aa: CASSPPQGFNYGYTF; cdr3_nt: TGTGCCAGCTCACCACCACAGGGATTCAACTATGGCTACACCTTC
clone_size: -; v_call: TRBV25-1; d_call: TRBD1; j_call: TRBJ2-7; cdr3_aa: CASSVGQGVSYEQYF; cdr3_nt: TGTGCCAGCAGTGTGGGACAGGGGGTGTCCTACGAGCAGTACTTC
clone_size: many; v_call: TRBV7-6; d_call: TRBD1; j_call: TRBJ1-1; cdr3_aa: CASSLAKGARAEAFF; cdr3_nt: TGTGCCAGCAGCTTAGCGAAGGGGGCTAGGGCTGAAGCTTTCTTT
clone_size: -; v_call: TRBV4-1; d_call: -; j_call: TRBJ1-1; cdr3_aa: CASSQDQGRGNTEAFF; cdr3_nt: TGCGCCAGCAGCCAAGATCAGGGCAGGGGGAACACTGAAGCTTTCTTT
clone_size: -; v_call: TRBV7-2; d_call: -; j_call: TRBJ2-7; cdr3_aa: CASSLNGGNEQYF; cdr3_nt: TGTGCCAGCAGCTTAAACGGGGGTAACGAGCAGTACTTC
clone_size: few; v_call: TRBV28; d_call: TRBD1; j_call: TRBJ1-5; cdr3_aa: CASSYYRGYYSNQPQHF; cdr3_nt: TGTGCCAGCAGTTATTACAGGGGGTATTATAGCAATCAGCCCCAGCATTTT
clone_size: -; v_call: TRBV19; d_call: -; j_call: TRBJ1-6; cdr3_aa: CASSSYGPLHF; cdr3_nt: TGTGCCAGTAGTTCCTACGGACCCCTCCACTTT
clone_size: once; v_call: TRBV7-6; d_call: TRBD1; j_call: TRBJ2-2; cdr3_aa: CASSQDRGGAVGELFF; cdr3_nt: TGTGCCAGCAGCCAGGACAGGGGAGGTGCGGTCGGGGAGCTGTTTTTT
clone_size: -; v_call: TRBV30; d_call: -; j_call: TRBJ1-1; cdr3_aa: CAWSVIGGNTEAFF; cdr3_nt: TGTGCCTGGAGTGTCATCGGGGGGAACACTGAAGCTTTCTTT
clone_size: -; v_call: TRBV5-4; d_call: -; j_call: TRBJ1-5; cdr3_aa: CASSQDRDAEPQHF; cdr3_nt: TGTGCCAGCAGCCAGGACAGAGATGCAGAGCCCCAGCATTTT
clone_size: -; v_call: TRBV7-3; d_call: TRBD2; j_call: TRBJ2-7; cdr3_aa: CASSLRTSSYEQYF; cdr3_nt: TGTGCCAGCAGCTTACGGACTAGCTCCTACGAGCAGTACTTC
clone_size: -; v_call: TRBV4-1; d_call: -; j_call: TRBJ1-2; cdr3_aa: CASSQAADRPTYGYTF; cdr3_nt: TGCGCCAGCAGCCAGGCCGCGGACAGACCAACCTATGGCTACACCTTC
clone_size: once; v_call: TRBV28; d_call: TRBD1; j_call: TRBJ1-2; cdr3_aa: CASASGTVGTYGYTF; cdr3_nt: TGTGCCAGCGCCTCCGGGACAGTTGGGACCTATGGCTACACCTTC
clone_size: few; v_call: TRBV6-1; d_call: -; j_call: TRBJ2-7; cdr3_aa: CASSDPGNEQYF; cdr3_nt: TGTGCCAGCAGTGATCCTGGGAACGAGCAGTACTTC
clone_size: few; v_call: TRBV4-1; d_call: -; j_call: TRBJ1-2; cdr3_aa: CASSLSIWYGYTF; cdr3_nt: TGCGCCAGCAGCTTAAGTATCTGGTATGGCTACACCTTC
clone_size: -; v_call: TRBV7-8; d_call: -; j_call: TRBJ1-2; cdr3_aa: CASSPRPGDTSGYGYTF; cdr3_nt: TGTGCCAGCAGCCCCCGCCCTGGGGACACATCGGGCTATGGCTACACCTTC
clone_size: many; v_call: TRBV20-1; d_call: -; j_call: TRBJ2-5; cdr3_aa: CSVLVQETQYF; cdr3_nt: TGCAGTGTGCTAGTCCAAGAGACCCAGTACTTC
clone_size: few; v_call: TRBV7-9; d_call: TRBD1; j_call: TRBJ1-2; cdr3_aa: CASSGRRQGDGYTF; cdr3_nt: TGTGCCAGCAGCGGAAGGCGACAGGGGGATGGCTACACCTTC
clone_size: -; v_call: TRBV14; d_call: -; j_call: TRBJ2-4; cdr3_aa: CASSQVGGPAKNIQYF; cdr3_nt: TGTGCCAGCAGCCAAGTCGGGGGCCCAGCCAAAAACATTCAGTACTTC
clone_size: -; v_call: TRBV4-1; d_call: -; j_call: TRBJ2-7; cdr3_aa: CASSQEYRDTSYEQYF; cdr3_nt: TGCGCCAGCAGCCAAGAATATCGGGACACGTCCTACGAGCAGTACTTC
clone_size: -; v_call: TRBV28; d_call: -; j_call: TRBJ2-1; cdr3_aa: CATRAELRYNEQFF; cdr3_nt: TGTGCCACCAGGGCGGAGTTACGTTACAATGAGCAGTTCTTC
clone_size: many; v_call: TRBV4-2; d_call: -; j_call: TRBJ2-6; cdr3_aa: CASSQDGTVSGANVLTF; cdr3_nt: TGTGCCAGCAGCCAAGATGGAACGGTCTCTGGGGCCAACGTCCTGACTTTC
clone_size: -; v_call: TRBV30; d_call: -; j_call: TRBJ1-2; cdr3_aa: CAWRPGDAYGYTF; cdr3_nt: TGTGCCTGGAGGCCAGGGGACGCCTATGGCTACACCTTC
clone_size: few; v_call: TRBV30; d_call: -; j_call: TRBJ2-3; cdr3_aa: CAWSQVSTDTQYF; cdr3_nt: TGTGCCTGGAGTCAGGTTAGCACAGATACGCAGTATTTT
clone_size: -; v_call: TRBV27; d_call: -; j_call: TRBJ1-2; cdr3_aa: CASSSADNLYGYTF; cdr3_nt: TGTGCCAGCAGCTCCGCGGACAACCTCTATGGCTACACCTTC
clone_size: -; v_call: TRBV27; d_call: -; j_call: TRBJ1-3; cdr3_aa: CASSSVYGSLSGNTIYF; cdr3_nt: TGTGCCAGCAGTTCCGTCTATGGTAGCCTCTCTGGAAACACCATATATTTT
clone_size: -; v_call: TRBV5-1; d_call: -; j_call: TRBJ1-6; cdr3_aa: CASSLSGTPNSPLHF; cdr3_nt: TGCGCCAGCAGCTTGTCCGGGACACCAAATTCACCCCTCCACTTT
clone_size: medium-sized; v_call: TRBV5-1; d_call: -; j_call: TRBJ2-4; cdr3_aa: CASSLAPVAKNIQYF; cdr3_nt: TGCGCCAGCAGCTTGGCTCCCGTAGCCAAAAACATTCAGTACTTC
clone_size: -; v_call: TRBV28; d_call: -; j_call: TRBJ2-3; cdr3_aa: CASRGRWATDTQYF; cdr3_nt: TGTGCCAGCAGAGGACGCTGGGCCACAGATACGCAGTATTTT
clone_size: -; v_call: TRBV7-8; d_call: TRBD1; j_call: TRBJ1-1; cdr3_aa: CASSPRTGGTTEAFF; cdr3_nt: TGTGCCAGCAGCCCTAGGACAGGGGGTACCACTGAAGCTTTCTTT
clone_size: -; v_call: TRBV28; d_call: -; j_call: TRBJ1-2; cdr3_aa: CASSMLPTTAYGYTF; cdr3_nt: TGTGCCAGCAGTATGTTACCGACTACTGCCTATGGCTACACCTTC
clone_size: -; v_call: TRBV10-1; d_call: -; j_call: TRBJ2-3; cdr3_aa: CASSERRTDTQYF; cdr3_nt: TGCGCCAGCAGTGAGCGCCGCACAGATACGCAGTATTTT
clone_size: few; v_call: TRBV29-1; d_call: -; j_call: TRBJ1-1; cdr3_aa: CSVAIWEEGTEAFF; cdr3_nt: TGCAGCGTTGCGATCTGGGAAGAAGGGACTGAAGCTTTCTTT
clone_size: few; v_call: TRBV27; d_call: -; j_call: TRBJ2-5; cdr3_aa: CASSFAGNRKTQYF; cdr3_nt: TGTGCCAGCAGTTTTGCGGGGAATAGAAAGACCCAGTACTTC
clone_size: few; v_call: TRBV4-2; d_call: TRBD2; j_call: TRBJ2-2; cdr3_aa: CASSQPPGLAENTGELFF; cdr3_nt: TGTGCCAGCAGCCAACCTCCCGGACTAGCGGAGAACACCGGGGAGCTGTTTTTT
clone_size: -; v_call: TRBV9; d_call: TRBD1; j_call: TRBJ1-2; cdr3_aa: CASSVGVGGLGYGYTF; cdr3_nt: TGTGCCAGCAGCGTAGGGGTAGGGGGCCTGGGGTATGGCTACACCTTC
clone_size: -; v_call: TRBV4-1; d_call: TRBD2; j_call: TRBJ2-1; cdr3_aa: CASRSDPGLEDEQFF; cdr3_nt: TGCGCCAGCAGGTCAGACCCGGGACTAGAGGATGAGCAGTTCTTC
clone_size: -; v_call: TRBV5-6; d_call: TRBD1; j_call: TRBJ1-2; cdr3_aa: CASSSPTGLSGDGYTF; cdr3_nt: TGTGCCAGCAGCTCGCCGACAGGGCTAAGTGGGGACGGCTACACCTTC
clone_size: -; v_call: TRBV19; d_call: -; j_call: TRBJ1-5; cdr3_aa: CASGREAYQPQHF; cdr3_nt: TGTGCCAGCGGGAGGGAGGCTTATCAGCCCCAGCATTTT
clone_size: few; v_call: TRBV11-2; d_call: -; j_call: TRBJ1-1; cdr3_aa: CASSLVYRANTEAFF; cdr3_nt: TGTGCCAGCAGCTTAGTGTACAGGGCAAACACTGAAGCTTTCTTT
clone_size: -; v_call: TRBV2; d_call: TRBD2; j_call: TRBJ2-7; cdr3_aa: CASASGGSYEQYF; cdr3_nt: TGTGCCAGCGCCAGCGGGGGGTCCTACGAGCAGTACTTC
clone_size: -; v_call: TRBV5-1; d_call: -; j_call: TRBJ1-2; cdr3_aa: CASSLDRNGYTF; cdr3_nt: TGCGCCAGCAGCTTGGATAGAAATGGCTACACCTTC